This TCR beta chain was documented in a study of blood T cells in healthy people across ages. Notes on the study in general: Age advanced and TCR beta diversity per million T cells fell, roughly linearly.

As regards this clonotype: Its specificity is unknown.

Through a sample-barcoded 5' primer and a J-beta primer mix, a second PCR was run for roughly 6 to 12 cycles. TCRdb analysed the 5' RACE reads with MiXCR anew, one entry per CDR3 protein. This table has approximately 800,000 distinct CDR3 sequences, around half appearing once. CDR3 length: 14 amino acids. Trimming took 6 bases from V and 5 from J, leaving 17 bases between them. CDR1 and CDR2 from the germline V gene are DFQATT and SNEGSKA (reference sequence). The rearrangement uses TRBV20-1 and TRBJ1-5; D not resolved. The sequenced material came from blood. The receptor comes from a man older than 75 in good health. CDR3 sequence reads: CSAHPGLGDQPQHF. The CDR3 nucleotides are TGCAGTGCCCACCCCGGACTCGGGGATCAGCCCCAGCATTTT.